Presented here are 14 T cell receptor beta chains from one specimen sequenced in a study of T cell repertoires in cytomegalovirus infection. TCRdb called the reads again in MiXCR, with one record for every CDR3 protein. Altogether roughly 69,000 distinct CDR3 sequences are present, 28% being singletons, with the ten largest covering roughly 65%. No antigen has been assigned to these receptors. This specimen consisted of CD8+ T cells from cultured PBMCs, obtained from culture after CMV antigen stimulation. These receptor sequences come from a human donor in good health (CMV status not recorded). Some clones in this sample may be carry-over from other donors' samples.

This clonotype was picked up many times. V and J are TRBV27 and TRBJ1-1; 7 nucleotides align to TRBD1. Germline CDR1 and CDR2: MNHEY and SMNVEV (reference sequence). V gave up 4 bases and J gave up 4 bases; unmatched junction bases: 9. CDR3 length equals 15 residues. The CDR3 bases are TGTGCCAGCAGTTGGACAGGAGCCCTTGGCACTGAAGCTTTCTTT. Translating it yields CASSWTGALGTEAFF.

This clonotype was seen many times. The chain joins TRBV7-6 to TRBJ1-5, with TRBD1 identical over 8 bases. Germline CDR1 is SGHVS and CDR2 is FNYEAQ. The J segment lost 4 bases and the V segment lost 1 base, leaving 6 bases of the junction unmatched. CDR3 size: 16 residues. CDR3 residues: CASSLGGDRRNQPQHF. As DNA, the CDR3 is TGTGCCAGCAGCTTAGGGGGGGACAGGAGAAATCAGCCCCAGCATTTT.

V is TRBV28 and J is TRBJ1-2; D uncertain. Trimming took 3 bases from V and 1 from J, leaving 6 bases between them. This CDR3 region has 13 residues. Germline-derived CDR1 and CDR2 are MDHEN and SYDVKM. The CDR3 DNA is TGTGCCAGCAGTTTCTCGGTTAACTATGGCTACACCTTC. This translates into CASSFSVNYGYTF.

This clonotype was seen repeatedly, ten times or more. The chain uses TRBV12-3 or TRBV12-4 and TRBJ2-1, with TRBD1 identical over 9 bases. V was pared by 6 bases and J by 7 bases, with 7 bases of the junction left unmatched. The CDR3 has 14 amino acids. CDR3 DNA: TGTGCCAGCAGCCCTACAGGGGGCGTAAATGAGCAGTTCTTC. Translation gives CASSPTGGVNEQFF.

This clonotype was seen repeatedly, ten times or more. The rearrangement links TRBV27 to TRBJ2-7; D not certain. This CDR3 has 14 amino acids. With 6 bases removed from V and 6 bases from J, the gap between germline ends came to 18 bases. Germline V gene data show CDR1 as MNHEY and CDR2 as SMNVEV (reference sequence). The CDR3 here is CASRYSGDGSEQYF. The CDR3 DNA sequence: TGTGCCAGCAGATATTCCGGTGATGGTTCCGAGCAGTACTTC.

This clonotype has more than one count but fewer than ten. The chain joins TRBV20-1 to TRBJ1-3; 7 nucleotides agree with TRBD1. V lost 6 bases to trimming and J lost 0 bases; unmatched junction nucleotides: 5. This CDR3 contains 14 residues. Per germline, CDR1 DFQATT and CDR2 SNEGSKA (reference sequence). CDR3 nucleotide sequence: TGCAGTGCCTATGACAGGGTCTCTGGAAACACCATATATTTT. Amino acids: CSAYDRVSGNTIYF.

This clonotype has only a few counts. The chain is built from TRBV7-9 and TRBJ2-7, with TRBD1 as a possible D gene (5 bases). Germline CDR1 reads SEHNR; CDR2 reads FQNEAQ (reference sequence). The CDR3 length is 16 residues. The V end was cut by 5 bases, the J end by 2 bases, with 19 bases between. This CDR3 is CASSPPPDIGPYEQYF. CDR3 DNA sequence: TGTGCCAGCAGCCCCCCTCCGGACATAGGCCCCTACGAGCAGTACTTC.

The chain couples TRBV19 to TRBJ1-3; no definite D call. The CDR3 covers 12 residues. CDR1 and CDR2 (germline): LNHDA, SQIVND (reference sequence). V was shortened by 1 base and J by 4 bases, with 2 bases between the two germline ends. The CDR3 loop reads CASSIGGNTIYF. The CDR3, as DNA: TGTGCCAGTAGTATAGGAGGAAACACCATATATTTT.

This clonotype was counted between two and nine times. This chain links TRBV7-2 with TRBJ2-7; D is tentatively TRBD1 or TRBD2 (5 bases each). The V and J ends lost 1 base and 3 bases respectively, with 7 bases between them. Germline CDR1 is SGHTA and CDR2 is FQGNSA. There are 13 residues in the CDR3. The CDR3 DNA follows: TGTGCCAGCAGCTTAGGGGGGATCTACGAGCAGTACTTC. Translated: CASSLGGIYEQYF.

This clonotype has ten or more counts. The gene calls are TRBV7-8 and TRBJ2-1; TRBD2 matches 7 bases. The CDR3 is 18 amino acids. The trim removed 5 bases at V and 0 bases at J, leaving 13 bases unmatched. Germline values: CDR1 SGHVS, CDR2 FQNEAQ. The CDR3 loop is CASSLPAGGGVSYNEQFF. CDR3 sequence (DNA): TGTGCCAGCAGCCTCCCGGCTGGGGGGGGTGTCTCCTACAATGAGCAGTTCTTC. The whole variable domain, remainder taken from reference TRBV7-8 and TRBJ2-1, is GAGVSQSPRYKVAKRGQDVALRCDPISGHVSLFWYQQALGQGPEFLTYFQNEAQLDKSGLPSDRFFAERPEGSVSTLKIQRTQQEDSAVYLCASSLPAGGGVSYNEQFFGPGTRLTVL.

This clonotype was picked up a small number of times. The chain employs TRBV7-2 and TRBJ2-7, with 13 bases fitting TRBD2. With V trimmed by 1 base and J by 3 bases, 6 bases remained unmatched. From germline, CDR1 is SGHTA and CDR2 FQGNSA. The CDR3 extends over 17 amino acids. CDR3 loop: CASSLGTSGSSVYEQYF. For the CDR3, the DNA is TGTGCCAGCAGCTTAGGGACTAGCGGGAGTTCAGTCTACGAGCAGTACTTC.

This clonotype showed up just a few times. The V gene is TRBV5-4, the J gene TRBJ2-7, with 12 bases identical to TRBD1. The CDR3 is 15 residues long. V shed 3 bases and J 4 bases; nucleotides not matched to a gene: 5. CDR1 SGHNT and CDR2 YYREEE come from the germline V gene (reference sequence). The chain's CDR3 is CASSSGQGARYEQYF. The CDR3 bases are TGTGCCAGCAGCTCGGGACAGGGGGCTAGGTACGAGCAGTACTTC.

Concerning this clonotype itself: It may be a read error: a sequence one base away is much more abundant. The chain couples TRBV7-2 to TRBJ2-1; tentatively, D is TRBD1 (5 bases). Germline CDR1 reads SGHTA; CDR2 reads FQGNSA. V lost 7 bases, J lost 5 bases, and 9 bases lay in between. The length of the CDR3 is 12 residues. In nucleotides, the CDR3 is TGTGCCAGCAAGGGGCCCCACAATGAGCAGTTCTTC. Residues: CASKGPHNEQFF.

V usage is TRBV4-1 and J usage is TRBJ1-1; D is uncertain. The CDR3 has 18 residues. Trimming removed 1 base from V and 3 bases from J, with 21 bases in between. The germline CDR1 and CDR2 sequences are MGHRA and YSYEKL. CDR3 amino acids: CASSQAGGPTLGDTEAFF. The CDR3 DNA reads TGCGCCAGCAGCCAAGCGGGTGGGCCCACTCTCGGGGACACTGAAGCTTTCTTT.